Sequencing of this T cell receptor (beta chain) was carried out in a study of blood T cell repertoires in COVID-19. Study in general: The United States, Italy and Spain were the sources of the acute and convalescent COVID-19 samples.

This clone was found a few times. The assay was immunoSEQ multiplex PCR, and TCRdb's table has in-frame clones only and misses some. The data show some 160,000 clones, 80% to 90% seen once. This TCR came from a man in his sixties with acute or convalescent COVID-19. Sequencing was done on a sample of peripheral blood.

Here the CDR3 DNA reads TGTGCCAGCAGCAAAGAAAGTTCAGGGGCGTCCCACGAGCAGTACTTC. This encodes CASSKESSGASHEQYF. The genes are TRBV21-1 and TRBJ2-7; the table's TRBD1 call for D was not verified on the DNA. TRBV21-1 is noted as a pseudogene. This CDR3 region has 16 residues.